This TCR beta chain was profiled in a study of blood T cell repertoires in COVID-19. The repertoire was sequenced with immunoSEQ multiplex PCR; TCRdb's copy has only in-frame clones and lacks some. The table records roughly 400,000 clones, around 90% of them present only once. The count of this clone is one. All enrollees were roughly 18 to 89 years old and from about 25 US areas. Trimming removed 0 bases from V and 7 bases from J, with 13 bases in between. Germline V gives CDR1 SGHAT, CDR2 FQNNGV. The CDR3 has 16 residues. This receptor was taken from a woman in her thirties or forties with acute COVID-19. The rearrangement links TRBV11-2 to TRBJ1-6; D is unresolved. The specimen was PBMCs or T cells enriched from blood (not recorded which). The CDR3 region has the DNA TGTGCCAGCAGCTTAGATTCGGGGTTGTACAATTCACCCCTCCACTTT. This sequence encodes CASSLDSGLYNSPLHF.